This T cell receptor beta chain was sequenced in a study of T-cell memory formation after mild COVID-19. The sample holds a few counts of this clonotype. From the 5' RACE reads, TCRdb called clonotypes with MiXCR, one entry per CDR3 protein. The data contain some 600,000 distinct CDR3 sequences, 17% of them singletons. Germline V gene sequence: CDR1 KGHDR, CDR2 SFDVKD. V was pared by 5 bases and J by 4 bases, with 3 bases of the junction left unmatched. CDR3 length equals 14 residues. Sequenced input: PBMCs or a T cell subset sorted from them (not recorded which). This rearrangement joins TRBV24-1 to TRBJ2-1; 8 bases line up with TRBD2. The TCR comes from an adult woman who had mild COVID-19 (a few samples of this study predate the infection). Cell type and time point are not known. DNA for the CDR3: TGTGCCACCAGTGGACGGGAGGGATACAATGAGCAGTTCTTC. It encodes CATSGREGYNEQFF.